These T cell receptor beta chains were read from a single sample in a study of T cells in Graves' hyperthyroidism and ophthalmopathy. TCRdb redid the calling of the multiplex PCR reads with MiXCR, one entry per CDR3 protein. Of some 740,000 distinct CDR3 sequences in the sample, approximately 14% were seen once. Sequencing was performed on blood. Receptors originate from a woman between 18 and 30 years old with Graves' hyperthyroidism. Each CDR3 is given with its conserved first and last residue. The order of the fields is V gene, clone size, D gene, J gene, CDR3 DNA, CDR3 protein. The D gene is left open where the match is weak. A clone size is listed for some rows: how often the clone was seen (once, few, many), or a class if it is expanded.

TRBV5-1	-	-	TRBJ1-5	TGCGCCAGCAGTCGAGACAGTATCAATCAGCCCCAGCATTTT	CASSRDSINQPQHF
TRBV6-2/TRBV6-3	few	-	TRBJ2-5	TGTGCCAGCAGTTACTCGAGGGCTACACCGGAGACCCAGTACTTC	CASSYSRATPETQYF
TRBV7-2	many	-	TRBJ2-7	TGTGCCAGCAGCTTAGTGTTCTACGAGCAGTACTTC	CASSLVFYEQYF
TRBV5-1	many	-	TRBJ1-2	TGCGCCAGCAGCTTGAATAGTAACTATGGCTACACCTTC	CASSLNSNYGYTF
TRBV29-1	few	TRBD2	TRBJ2-1	TGCAGCGTGAAACCGGGAGGCTTTGTTCCCAGTGAGCAGTTCTTC	CSVKPGGFVPSEQFF
TRBV10-2	few	-	TRBJ1-4	TGCGCCAGCAGTGAGTGGGGCCGGGAACTCAAACTGTTTTTT	CASSEWGRELKLFF
TRBV28	-	-	TRBJ2-3	TGTGCCTTGCGGGGACCAGGGACAGATACGCAGTATTTT	CALRGPGTDTQYF
TRBV28	many	-	TRBJ2-1	TGTGCCAGCAGTTTCGGGCAGGTCGCCTACAATGAGCAGTTCTTC	CASSFGQVAYNEQFF
TRBV6-2/TRBV6-3	many	TRBD2	TRBJ2-5	TGTGCCAGCAGTTACACAGGACTAGCGATAGAGACCCAGTACTTC	CASSYTGLAIETQYF
TRBV2	many	TRBD1	TRBJ2-7	TGTGCCAGCAAGTCCGGGACAGGGACCTACGAGCAGTACTTC	CASKSGTGTYEQYF
TRBV18	-	-	TRBJ2-5	TGTGCCAGCTCACGGGGACACGAAGAGACCCAGTACTTC	CASSRGHEETQYF
TRBV11-3	-	-	TRBJ1-5	TGTGCCAGCAGCCCAGCACATGCAGGGCCTATAATCGGGTCGGCCCAGCATTTT	CASSPAHAGPIIGSAQHF
TRBV3-1	few	TRBD2	TRBJ2-5	TGTGCCAGCAGCCAAAAGATAGGGGATCCTAGCGGGAGAAAAGAAGGGCAAGAGACCCAGTACTTC	CASSQKIGDPSGRKEGQETQYF
TRBV6-2/TRBV6-3	many	-	TRBJ2-7	TGTGCCAGCAGTTACCATGCCAGGGCCCACGAGCAGTACTTC	CASSYHARAHEQYF
TRBV24-1	many	-	TRBJ1-1	TGTGCCACCAGTGATTTCGAGGTGCCCCCGAGGGTAGTGAACACTGAAGCTTTCTTT	CATSDFEVPPRVVNTEAFF
TRBV20-1	-	TRBD2	TRBJ2-1	TGCAGTGCTAGAGATTCCCTAGCGGGAGCAGGTGAGCAGTTCTTC	CSARDSLAGAGEQFF
TRBV20-1	few	TRBD2	TRBJ2-3	TGCAGTCCCGCAGCGGGAGGGAACACAGATACGCAGTATTTT	CSPAAGGNTDTQYF
TRBV4-1	-	-	TRBJ2-7	TGCGCCAGCAGTCTCTCACAGACCTACGAGCAGTACTTC	CASSLSQTYEQYF
TRBV29-1	-	-	TRBJ2-5	TGCAGCGTTCGCGGCTACAGGACGGGGTACGGGACCCAGTACTTC	CSVRGYRTGYGTQYF
TRBV30	-	-	TRBJ2-7	TGTGCCTGGAGTACTGCTTGGGGCAGGCTTACCTACGAGCAGTACTTC	CAWSTAWGRLTYEQYF
TRBV20-1	many	TRBD2	TRBJ2-1	TGCAGTGCTATCTCCGGGAGGGCCTCGGATGAGCAGTTCTTC	CSAISGRASDEQFF
TRBV3-1	many	-	TRBJ2-4	TGTGCCAGCAGCCAAGCCGTACTAGCCAAAAACATTCAGTACTTC	CASSQAVLAKNIQYF
TRBV11-2	many	-	TRBJ2-1	TGTGCCTCAACAGCCGGCAATGAGCAGTTCTTC	CASTAGNEQFF
TRBV4-1	few	TRBD2	TRBJ2-7	TGCGCCAGCAGCCTCAATAGCGGGAGCTCCTACGAGCAGTACTTC	CASSLNSGSSYEQYF
TRBV19	-	-	TRBJ2-7	TGTGCCAGTAACGTGGGAGGGGGAACCCCCATCGAGCAGTACTTC	CASNVGGGTPIEQYF
TRBV7-8	many	-	TRBJ2-2	TGTGCCAGCAGCCCCCCGATCAGGAACACCGGGGAGCTGTTTTTT	CASSPPIRNTGELFF
TRBV15	few	TRBD2	TRBJ2-1	TGTGCCACCAGCCAGGGACTAGCGGTTGCCTACAATGAGCAGTTCTTC	CATSQGLAVAYNEQFF
TRBV10-1	many	TRBD2	TRBJ2-5	TGCGCCAGCAGTGAAGGTGGCGGGAGGTCACAAGAGACCCAGTACTTC	CASSEGGGRSQETQYF
TRBV11-2	many	-	TRBJ2-1	TGTGCCAGCAGCCACCGGACAGCATCATACAATGAGCAGTTCTTC	CASSHRTASYNEQFF
TRBV28	many	TRBD2	TRBJ2-3	TGTGCCAGCAGTTTGGGAGGGCCGATGGGCACAGATACGCAGTATTTT	CASSLGGPMGTDTQYF
TRBV6-1	few	-	TRBJ1-2	TGTGCCAGCCTGTTGGACAGCAACTATGGCTACACCTTC	CASLLDSNYGYTF
TRBV3-1	many	-	TRBJ2-5	TGTGCCAGCAGCCAAGCCTTAGAGGAGACCCAGTACTTC	CASSQALEETQYF
TRBV20-1	many	TRBD2	TRBJ2-3	TGCAGTGCTACACCCTCCGTAGCTAGCGGGTGGTATTTTGGCACAGATACGCAGTATTTT	CSATPSVASGWYFGTDTQYF
TRBV6-1	-	-	TRBJ2-1	TGTGCCAGCAGTGCTCTTTCTGGAGCCCCGTCGTACAATGAGCAGTTCTTC	CASSALSGAPSYNEQFF
TRBV30	many	-	TRBJ1-5	TGTGCCTGGAGGGTCGAGGGACCCCAGCATTTT	CAWRVEGPQHF
TRBV13	many	-	TRBJ2-7	TGTGCCAGCAGCCAGGGTGTGCAAAACTACGAGCAGTACTTC	CASSQGVQNYEQYF
TRBV10-1	few	-	TRBJ1-5	TGCGCCAGCAGTGATGAGGGTGATCAGCCCCAGCATTTT	CASSDEGDQPQHF
TRBV7-2	few	-	TRBJ2-1	TGTGCCAGCAGCCCCAATACCAAGGGTGAGCAGTTCTTC	CASSPNTKGEQFF
TRBV29-1	-	-	TRBJ2-1	TGCAGCGACTACAGGGACAATGAGCGGTTCTTC	CSDYRDNERFF
TRBV28	-	TRBD2	TRBJ2-7	TGTGCCAGCAGTTTATTGGGCGGGAGGGCCCGGGTTGAAGAGCAGTACTTC	CASSLLGGRARVEEQYF
TRBV18	many	TRBD1	TRBJ2-2	TGTGCCAGCTCGCGGGACAGGGCTTCGAACACCGGGGAGCTGTTTTTT	CASSRDRASNTGELFF
TRBV28	few	TRBD1	TRBJ2-7	TGTGCCAGCAGTTGGACAGGGGGCATCTACGAGCAGTACTTC	CASSWTGGIYEQYF
TRBV4-1	-	TRBD1	TRBJ2-7	TGCGCCAGCAGCTTTCGACCGGGACAGGGAATCCACGAGCAGTACTTC	CASSFRPGQGIHEQYF
TRBV20-1	-	TRBD2	TRBJ2-7	TGCAGTGCTAGCGCCAGCGGGAGCGTTCTCGAGCAGTACTTC	CSASASGSVLEQYF
TRBV5-5	-	TRBD1	TRBJ2-1	TGTGCCAGCAGCTGGGGATGGCAGGGGGCGAATGAGCAGTTCTTC	CASSWGWQGANEQFF
TRBV28	many	-	TRBJ2-7	TGTGCCAGCAGTCGGGCCGACGACGGCGAGCAGTACTTC	CASSRADDGEQYF
TRBV7-2	few	TRBD2	TRBJ2-7	TGTGCCAGCAGCTTAGGGTCTAGCGGCCGTTACGAGCAGTACTTC	CASSLGSSGRYEQYF
TRBV7-8	many	-	TRBJ2-5	TGTGCCAGCAGCTTAGTATGGACCGGACCTCAAGAGACCCAGTACTTC	CASSLVWTGPQETQYF